This T cell receptor (beta chain) was found in a study of human T cells and chemical hapten exposure (dated by TCRdb to the early 2020s). At the level of the whole study: For sensitization, 2% DPC in acetone was applied to a 2 cm by 2 cm area of upper inner arm skin. Libraries were pooled for sequencing, and per-sample TCR yields varied mainly because of small differences in library volumes within the pool. Patch tests used Finn chambers with 0.01% DPC on the upper back, scored after 6 days by International Contact Dermatitis Research Group standards. This study followed changes in the peripheral blood TCR repertoire in vivo during primary and secondary sensitization of alopecia patients to the hapten diphenylcyclopropenone (DPC). Alopecia areata with under or over 50% scalp involvement, alopecia totalis and alopecia universalis were represented in the patient cohort, which was mostly female. Throughout the study period of roughly 24 weeks, patients also received therapeutic DPC doses to the scalp every week. Blood samples were taken from patients before sensitization (week 0) and at 2, 6 and about 24 weeks after DPC sensitization. Blood for TCR sequencing was provided by twenty-nine alopecia patients at one to four time points (pre-sensitization, 2, 6 and 24 weeks). General findings and caveats noted by the study authors: After repeated subsampling, changes were observed in the strength of the expansion versus patch-test correlation and in the threshold at which the correlation became significant. A positive correlation was found between the number of PT1 expanded TCRs and patch test score, with significance reached at thresholds 8, 16 and 32 but not 4. No change with DPC sensitization was found in the number of TCRs above 1 in 1000 frequency, and no evidence of global repertoire structure alterations was found. Because all patients had alopecia, a presumed autoimmune disease, the immune response of the patients might differ from that of healthy individuals. Significantly more large CDR3 similarity clusters were formed by expanded TCRs than by pre-sensitization or healthy control sets, consistent with antigen-driven responses.

As to this clonotype: Its antigen specificity is not known. Per-nucleotide qualities are absent, and no much larger clonotype sits a single base away.

The time point label on this specimen signifies: patch test 3, about 24 weeks after DPC sensitization. This specimen's treatment or condition label, per the study, means: therapeutic diphenylcyclopropenone sensitization with weekly scalp DPC. Blood at each patch-test visit was drawn before the patch test was applied. Eligible patients were aged 18 to 70, diagnosed with alopecia, deemed suitable for DPC therapy, and excluded if pregnant. Unfractionated whole blood was collected in Tempus Blood RNA tubes, and total RNA was extracted from that blood. The method was RACE. Sequencing relied on a NextSeq 500. During library preparation, unique molecular identifiers were attached to individual cDNA molecules so that TCRs could be counted in a quantitative, reproducible way. From each blood RNA sample, both TCR alpha and TCR beta chains were sequenced. As for the original processing: The median number of TCRs per sample was over 95,000, ranging from about 20,000 to 750,000. V, J and CDR3 annotation of the TCR reads was performed with the Decombinator software suite. Every sample was subsampled to the same number of TCRs (28,000) for the PS versus PT1 abundance plots. TCRs were defined as expanded if absent before sensitization and observed at least eight times at the 2-week time point. TCRdb reanalyzed the raw reads on its own, using fastp at Q25 for trimming and MiXCR for clone calling, and kept in-frame beta chains. Rows with a matching CDR3 protein are joined into one entry that keeps the most common DNA and genes. TCRdb assigned the V and J calls; the authors' analysis was not used. In all, the sample holds under 200,000 distinct CDR3 sequences, and around a quarter of those were seen once. Of the sample, under 2.5% is held by the ten largest clones.

The CDR3 covers 13 residues, taking in both the cysteine and the phenylalanine. The entry retains the CDR3 DNA only, 39 bases that are in frame from base 1. V is cut by 1 base and J by 1 base, and the space between the germline ends is 7 bases. Taken from the germline V gene (reference sequence), the CDR1 and CDR2 loops are DFQATT and SNEGSKA. The sequence is built from TRBV20-1 and TRBJ1-1; a tentative D match to TRBD1 spans 5 bases. The sequencing here drew on whole blood, taken in connection with sensitization to the hapten diphenylcyclopropenone (DPC). The receptor's source is a woman younger than 30 with alopecia areata. Some clones in this sample may be carry-over from other donors' samples. The sequenced DNA: TGCAGTGCTAGAGGACAGCCGAACACTGAAGCTTTCTTT. It codes for CSARGQPNTEAFF.